This T cell receptor beta chain was captured by sequencing in a study of shared clonotypes between healthy human individuals. Clones were read by immunoSEQ multiplex PCR, and TCRdb kept only the in-frame ones, dropping some. This sample has approximately 2.5 million clones; roughly 93% occur once, and the top ten carry roughly 0.36%. The CDR3 runs to 11 residues. V was clipped by 7 bases and J by 10 bases, with 10 bases between them. Looked up from germline, CDR1 is MDHEN and CDR2 is SYDVKM. Study-level findings and limits: The four-donor shared clonotypes exceeded non-shared clonotypes in generation probability, with non-shared ones scoring lower. What naive subsets generally showed was a larger estimated richness than memory subsets showed. In having few donors, the study represented limited genetic and exposure-history diversity.

This clone appeared a few times. Its target is unknown. The J gene is TRBJ1-4, the V gene TRBV28, with TRBD1 as a possible D gene (5 bases). This receptor was obtained from a man aged 18 to 30 in good health. Some clones in this sample may be carry-over from other donors' samples. Sequencing input: naive CD4+ T cells from PBMCs. Subset meaning: CD45RA+ positively selected. The CDR3 reads CASTGAVKLFF. The DNA of the CDR3 is TGTGCCAGCACTGGGGCGGTAAAACTGTTTTTT.